The present TCR beta chain was sequenced within a study of T-cell memory formation after mild COVID-19. Ten or more counts support this clonotype. Antigen specificity is unknown. Points from the study as a whole: Day 15 to 85 contractors were CD4/CD8 balanced; later expanders leaned CD4+.

Looked up from germline, CDR1 is SEHNR and CDR2 is FQNEAQ (reference sequence). Trimming stripped 2 bases from V and 7 bases from J, with 9 bases between. The CDR3 loop spans 14 amino acids. 5'RACE, which relied on constant-segment primers, yielded TCR alpha and TCR beta cDNA libraries carrying sample barcodes and UMIs. Each CDR3 protein is one row after TCRdb ran MiXCR on the 5' RACE reads. The sample carries about 540,000 distinct CDR3 sequences, around 20% recorded once. The clonotype was recovered from an adult woman who had mild COVID-19 (a few samples of this study predate the infection). Cell type and time point are not known. The chain links TRBV7-9 to TRBJ1-6, with a tentative D call TRBD1 (6 bases). The sequenced sample was PBMCs or a T cell subset sorted from them (not recorded which). For the CDR3, the DNA is TGTGCCAGCAGCTTACGGGGGGCAAATTCACCCCTCCACTTT. Translated, it gives CASSLRGANSPLHF.